A single sample is the source of the 20 T cell receptor beta chains below, sequenced in a study of beta chain features in type 1 diabetes (dated by TCRdb to 2017 to 2018). The protocol used for the library was the immunoSEQ multiplex PCR assay. The entire isolated RNA was reverse transcribed using the High Capacity cDNA Reverse Transcription Kit, and thus expressed TCRB transcripts were sequenced. What TCRdb holds here is the immuneACCESS table cut down to in-frame rearrangements. Part of the clones is not present; checked against another copy, under half of the missing clones reflect an unresolved V gene, and the others are unexplained. The sample table contains more than 300,000 clones; only one count was recorded for 10% to 15% of them. The top ten clones comprise roughly 0.017% of the sample. What was sequenced was naive CD4+ T cells from blood. This specimen's cell subset or site label, per the study, means: true naive CD4+ T cells. These receptors were taken from a man younger than 35 in good health.

A few counts support this clone. The chain combines TRBV11-2 with TRBJ1-3, with 8 bases identical to TRBD1. The CDR3 covers 13 residues. Looked up from germline, CDR1 is SGHAT and CDR2 is FQNNGV. Unmatched junction bases numbered 3, after V lost 7 bases and J lost 4 bases. The CDR3 loop is CASTGTGGNTIYF. CDR3 nucleotides: TGTGCCAGCACTGGGACAGGCGGAAACACCATATATTTT.

This clone has a handful of counts. The chain joins TRBV27 to TRBJ1-2, with D possibly matching TRBD1 (6 bases). Between the trimmed V and J ends, which lost 1 base and 5 bases, there was a span of 11 bases. In germline, CDR1 is MNHEY, CDR2 SMNVEV (reference sequence). This CDR3 region has 14 residues. The CDR3 here is CASSLYRERYGYTF. CDR3 DNA: TGTGCCAGCAGTTTATACAGGGAACGGTATGGCTACACCTTC.

This clone was detected only a few times. V and J are TRBV29-1 and TRBJ1-5; possible D gene TRBD1, 5 bases. Germline V gene lookup returns CDR1 SQVTM and CDR2 ANQGSEA. The CDR3 spans 19 residues. The V end lost 0 bases, the J end lost 2 bases, and 23 bases lay between the germline ends. CDR3 sequence: CSVEDRQGRTKSGNQPQHF. Written as DNA, the CDR3 is TGCAGCGTTGAAGATCGGCAGGGCAGAACGAAGTCGGGCAATCAGCCCCAGCATTTT.

This clone showed up just a few times. The chain combines TRBV6-1 with TRBJ2-7; 7 bases align to TRBD1. The CDR3 totals 14 residues. Germline assignment: CDR1 MNHNS and CDR2 SASEGT. The V and J ends lost 7 bases and 0 bases, in that order; junction bases with no gene match: 6. CDR3 loop: CASNRGDTSYEQYF. CDR3 sequence (DNA): TGTGCCAGCAACAGGGGCGACACCTCCTACGAGCAGTACTTC.

The CDR3 DNA is TGTGCCTGGAGTAGTGGCAATGGCTACACCTTC. Residues: CAWSSGNGYTF. The chain links TRBV30 to TRBJ1-2; D unclear. The CDR3 runs 11 residues. V lost 2 bases to trimming and J lost 6 bases, with 7 bases between them. Germline V gene lookup returns CDR1 GTSNPN and CDR2 SVGIG (reference sequence). The entire variable domain, with the rest obtained from reference TRBV30 and TRBJ1-2, is as follows: SQTIHQWPATLVQPVGSPLSLECTVEGTSNPNLYWYRQAAGRGLQLLFYSVGIGQISSEVPQNLSASRPQDRQFILSSKKLLLSDSGFYLCAWSSGNGYTFGSGTRLTVV.

This chain joins TRBV14 and TRBJ2-1, with no clear D. Germline assignment: CDR1 SGHDN and CDR2 FVKESK. Deletions cut 2 bases from V and 6 bases from J, with 8 bases between. The CDR3 has 13 residues. In DNA form, the CDR3 reads TGTGCCAGCAGCCAATTTCAGCGCAATGAGCAGTTCTTC. Protein sequence: CASSQFQRNEQFF.

This clone was seen a few times. The CDR3 here is CASSQDTAVQETQYF. In DNA, the CDR3 is TGCGCCAGCAGCCAAGATACGGCGGTCCAAGAGACCCAGTACTTC. The chain links TRBV4-1 to TRBJ2-5; D is ambiguous. Germline CDR1 and CDR2: MGHRA and YSYEKL. CDR3 length equals 15 residues. V lost 0 bases to trimming and J lost 1 base, with 9 bases between them.

This clone showed up just a few times. This chain uses TRBV5-4 with TRBJ2-2, with 7 bases aligning to TRBD2. From germline, CDR1 is SGHNT and CDR2 YYREEE (reference sequence). This CDR3 is built from 15 residues. Unmatched junction bases numbered 10, after V lost 4 bases and J lost 7 bases. Here the CDR3 DNA reads TGTGCCAGCAGCGGCTTCGGGGGGACGGACGGGGAGCTGTTTTTT. The encoded protein is CASSGFGGTDGELFF.

The J gene is TRBJ2-1, the V gene TRBV28; 8 bases are a match to TRBD1. V shed 5 bases and J 6 bases; nucleotides not matched to a gene: 6. Germline loops: CDR1 MDHEN, CDR2 SYDVKM. The CDR3 loop spans 14 amino acids. The CDR3 bases are TGTGCCAGCAGTGCTAGGACAGGGCGCAATGAGCAGTTCTTC. This encodes CASSARTGRNEQFF.

This chain connects TRBV7-2 to TRBJ1-1; TRBD1 might be the D (5 bases). Germline V lookup: CDR1 SGHTA, CDR2 FQGNSA. This CDR3 comprises 13 residues. V lost 5 bases and J lost 5, with 12 bases in between. CDR3 DNA sequence: TGTGCCAGCAGCGAAGACAGCCCGACTGAAGCTTTCTTT. This codes for CASSEDSPTEAFF.

This clone was detected a few times. The rearrangement links TRBV7-9 to TRBJ1-5; 8 bases align to TRBD1. V dropped 5 bases and J dropped 5; count of bases not matched to a gene: 8. The CDR3 sequence is 15 residues long. Germline loops: CDR1 SEHNR, CDR2 FQNEAQ (reference sequence). In DNA, the CDR3 is TGTGCCAGCAGCCACACGACAGGGGCCCATCAGCCCCAGCATTTT. This codes for CASSHTTGAHQPQHF.

This clone was recorded a few times. The chain recombines TRBV28 with TRBJ2-3; D is unclear. CDR3 length: 13 amino acids. V was shortened by 5 bases and J by 4 bases, with 10 bases between the two germline ends. The germline CDR1 and CDR2 sequences are MDHEN and SYDVKM. The CDR3, as DNA: TGTGCCAGCAGTCTCGTGTCGGCAGATACGCAGTATTTT. It codes for CASSLVSADTQYF.

This clone appeared many times. The chain carries TRBV29-1 and TRBJ2-7, with a possible D match to TRBD1 (6 bases). The length of the CDR3 is 13 residues. V was clipped by 5 bases and J by 4 bases, with 15 bases between them. Germline V gene lookup returns CDR1 SQVTM and CDR2 ANQGSEA. CDR3 amino acids: CSVRDRRAYEQYF. CDR3 coding DNA: TGCAGCGTTCGAGACAGGCGCGCATACGAGCAGTACTTC.

CDR3 amino acids: CASSQGLRQGAVVETQYF. CDR3 in DNA: TGTGCCAGCAGCCAAGGACTCAGACAGGGGGCTGTGGTAGAGACCCAGTACTTC. V usage is TRBV4-2 and J usage is TRBJ2-5, with 10 bases fitting TRBD1. The CDR3 loop spans 18 amino acids. Germline values: CDR1 LGHNA, CDR2 YNFKEQ. V gave up 1 base and J gave up 4 bases; unmatched junction bases: 12.

This clone appeared a few times. The chain recombines TRBV5-1 with TRBJ1-3; tentative D call: TRBD1 (5 bases). Trimming shortened V by 3 bases and J by 0 bases, and 13 bases separated the two germline ends. The CDR3 runs to 16 residues. Germline values: CDR1 SGHRS, CDR2 YFSETQ. The CDR3 bases are TGCGCCAGCAGCTGGGGGGACGGCGGCTCTGGAAACACCATATATTTT. Translated, it gives CASSWGDGGSGNTIYF.

This chain links TRBV5-1 with TRBJ2-1; D might be TRBD1 (6 bases). V gave up 4 bases and J gave up 1 base, with 15 bases separating them. There are 16 residues in the CDR3. Germline CDR1 and CDR2: SGHRS and YFSETQ. The CDR3 loop is CASSLDQGTSYNEQFF. As DNA, the CDR3 is TGCGCCAGCAGCCTTGACCAGGGGACATCCTACAATGAGCAGTTCTTC.

This clone was seen a few times. The chain uses TRBV7-2 and TRBJ2-7; 7 bases fit TRBD1. CDR1 is SGHTA, CDR2 FQGNSA, per germline. The CDR3 spans 13 residues. J was trimmed by 13 bases and V by 5 bases; bases with no gene match: 14. DNA of the CDR3: TGTGCCAGCAGCCCCGAAGCCGACAGGGTTCGTTACTTC. This codes for CASSPEADRVRYF.

This clone has only a few counts. The chain employs TRBV27 and TRBJ1-1, with a tentative D call TRBD1 (5 bases). V lost 11 bases, J lost 0 bases, and 10 bases lay in between. Germline V gives CDR1 MNHEY, CDR2 SMNVEV (reference sequence). The CDR3 totals 12 residues. The CDR3 loop is CARGDLNTEAFF. The DNA of the CDR3 is TGTGCCCGCGGGGACCTGAACACTGAAGCTTTCTTT.

In this sample, this clone turned up a few times. This chain uses TRBV7-9 with TRBJ2-3; D might be TRBD2 (6 bases). This CDR3 region has 15 residues. V was cut by 2 bases and J by 2 bases, with 11 bases left in between. Germline V lookup: CDR1 SEHNR, CDR2 FQNEAQ (reference sequence). CDR3 protein: CASSLTRGTTDTQYF. CDR3 in DNA: TGTGCCAGCAGCTTAACACGGGGGACCACAGATACGCAGTATTTT.

This clone was found a few times. The chain combines TRBV18 with TRBJ2-6; 7 bases agree with TRBD2. V lost 3 bases to trimming and J lost 0 bases; unmatched junction nucleotides: 11. CDR3 size: 19 residues. Germline assignment: CDR1 KGHSH and CDR2 LQKENI. The CDR3 loop reads CASSPLPLAVNSGANVLTF. CDR3 DNA sequence: TGTGCCAGCTCACCGCTCCCTCTAGCGGTAAACTCTGGGGCCAACGTCCTGACTTTC.